This T cell receptor beta chain was captured by sequencing in a study of response to subunit inactivated influenza vaccine. Regarding the study as a whole: It was the authors' suggestion that each seasonal influenza vaccination recruits few new T cells.

Via MiXCR, TCRdb re-called the RT-PCR reads, giving one row per CDR3 protein. The sample gives 500,000 to 600,000 distinct CDR3 sequences, roughly 12% of which show up once; roughly a tenth is in the top ten. A word on this clonotype: Its antigen is as yet unknown.

The V end lost 3 bases, the J end lost 11 bases, and 17 bases lay between the germline ends. Germline CDR1 LGHDT, CDR2 YNNKEL (reference sequence). The CDR3 is 13 amino acids. This clonotype was obtained from a man aged 50 or older who received an inactivated influenza vaccine. This chain joins TRBV3-1 and TRBJ2-7; a possible D gene is TRBD1 (5 bases). The source material was PBMCs from blood, sampled on the day of vaccination. CDR3 nucleotides: TGTGCCAGCAGCCATCCCAGGGTGGGCACGAAGTACTTC. Its translation is CASSHPRVGTKYF.